The 8 T cell receptor beta chains below come from one sample, sequenced in a study of beta chain features in type 1 diabetes. The sequenced template was cDNA made from the entire isolated RNA. TCRdb's table, derived via immunoSEQ multiplex PCR, lists solely in-frame clones and lacks some. The sample gives about 320,000 clones, 12% to 15% of which show up once; roughly 7% is in the top ten. Sequenced: central memory CD4+ T cells from blood. These receptors were collected from a man under 40 in good health.

This clone turned up a few times. The rearrangement links TRBV16 to TRBJ1-5, with D perhaps matching TRBD1 (6 bases). The CDR3 has 16 amino acids. The V gene's germline CDR1 is KGHSY and CDR2 FQNENV. The V end lost 6 bases, the J end lost 0 bases, and 15 bases lay between the germline ends. The CDR3 loop is CASSHEGGYSNQPQHF. As DNA, the CDR3 is TGTGCCAGCAGTCACGAAGGGGGATATAGCAATCAGCCCCAGCATTTT.

This clone occurred a few times. The chain recombines TRBV10-3 with TRBJ2-5; no reliable D call. Germline values: CDR1 ENHRY, CDR2 SYGVKD. Deletions cut 10 bases from V and 7 bases from J, with 16 bases between. The CDR3 sequence is 12 residues long. The DNA of the CDR3 is TGTGCCAGCAGCGTAGCTAAAGTGACCCAGTACTTC. It encodes CASSVAKVTQYF.

This clone was recorded a few times. This chain joins TRBV6-6 and TRBJ2-5; D is ambiguous. The CDR3 is 11 residues long. Trimming removed 8 bases from V and 2 bases from J, with 6 bases in between. The germline gives CDR1 MNHNY, CDR2 SVGAGI (reference sequence). For the CDR3, the DNA is TGTGCCAGCGGCCAACAAGAGACCCAGTACTTC. Protein sequence: CASGQQETQYF.

The gene calls are TRBV5-1 and TRBJ2-2; D unresolved. The ends were cut back, 2 bases at V and 0 bases at J, with 11 bases in the middle. Germline V CDR1 and CDR2: SGHRS, YFSETQ. The CDR3 runs 16 residues. The CDR3, as DNA: TGCGCCAGCAGCTTCTTCGGCGACCCGAACACCGGGGAGCTGTTTTTT. Its translation is CASSFFGDPNTGELFF.

This clone was found a few times. The CDR3 bases are TGTGCCAGCAGGTTCGGACAGAACAATGAGCAGTTCTTC. Its translation is CASRFGQNNEQFF. This chain joins TRBV2 and TRBJ2-1, with a possible D match to TRBD1 (6 bases). The germline V gene has CDR1 SNHLY and CDR2 FYNNEI. Trimming removed 6 bases from V and 5 bases from J, with 11 bases in between. The CDR3 length is 13 residues. Full variable domain (missing parts from reference TRBV2 and TRBJ2-1): EPEVTQTPSHQVTQMGQEVILRCVPISNHLYFYWYRQILGQKVEFLVSFYNNEISEKSEIFDDQFSVERPDGSNFTLKIRSTKLEDSAMYFCASRFGQNNEQFFGPGTRLTVL.

The chain is built from TRBV6-6 and TRBJ1-5; no firm D call. CDR3 length equals 12 residues. CDR1 MNHNY and CDR2 SVGAGI come from the germline V gene (reference sequence). Trimming cost V 5 bases and J 7 bases, with 9 bases left between them. CDR3 protein: CASSPQLQPQHF. The CDR3 nucleotides read TGTGCCAGCAGTCCCCAATTGCAGCCCCAGCATTTT.

This clone turned up a few times. The CDR3 bases are TGTGCCAGCAGCTTATCAGAGGGGACCCAGTACTTC. It translates to CASSLSEGTQYF. This chain links TRBV7-3 with TRBJ2-5; TRBD2 might be the D (5 bases). V lost 2 bases and J lost 7, with 8 bases in between. This CDR3 is built from 12 residues. The germline V gene has CDR1 SGHTA and CDR2 FQGTGA.

A note on this clone: At one end the junction does not follow the germline gene, possibly because of a read error. The chain couples TRBV4-2 to TRBJ2-3, with D possibly being TRBD1 (6 bases). Germline CDR1 and CDR2: LGHNA and YNFKEQ. The CDR3 is 15 residues long. DNA for the CDR3: TGTGCCAGCAGCCAAGATAGACGGGACACAGGTACGCAGTATTTT. Its translation is CASSQDRRDTGTQYF.